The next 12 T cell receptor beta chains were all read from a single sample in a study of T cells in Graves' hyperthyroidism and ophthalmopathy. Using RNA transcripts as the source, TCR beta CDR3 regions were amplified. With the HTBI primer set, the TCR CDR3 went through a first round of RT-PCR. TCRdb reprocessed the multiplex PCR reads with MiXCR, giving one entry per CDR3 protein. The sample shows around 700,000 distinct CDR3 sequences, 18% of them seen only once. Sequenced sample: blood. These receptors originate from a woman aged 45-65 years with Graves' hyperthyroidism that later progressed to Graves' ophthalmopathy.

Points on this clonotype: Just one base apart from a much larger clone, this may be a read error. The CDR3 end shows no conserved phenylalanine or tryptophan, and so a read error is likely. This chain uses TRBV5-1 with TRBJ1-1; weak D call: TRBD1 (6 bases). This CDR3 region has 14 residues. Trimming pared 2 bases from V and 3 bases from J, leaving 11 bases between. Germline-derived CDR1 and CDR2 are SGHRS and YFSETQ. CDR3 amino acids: CASSLQTGDTEAFL. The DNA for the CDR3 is TGCGCCAGCAGCTTACAGACAGGAGACACTGAAGCTTTCCTT.

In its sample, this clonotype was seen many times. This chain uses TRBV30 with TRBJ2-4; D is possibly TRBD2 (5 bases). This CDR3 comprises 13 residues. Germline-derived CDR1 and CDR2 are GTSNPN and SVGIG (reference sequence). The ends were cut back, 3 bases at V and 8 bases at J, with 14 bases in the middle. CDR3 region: CAWREARGYIQYF. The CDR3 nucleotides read TGTGCCTGGAGGGAGGCCCGAGGCTACATTCAGTACTTC.

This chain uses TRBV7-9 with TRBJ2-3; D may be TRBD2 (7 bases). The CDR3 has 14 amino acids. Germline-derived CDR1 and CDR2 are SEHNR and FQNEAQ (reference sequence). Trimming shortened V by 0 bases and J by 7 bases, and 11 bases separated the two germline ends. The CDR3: CASSLAGGQNTQYF. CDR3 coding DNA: TGTGCCAGCAGCTTAGCGGGGGGGCAAAATACGCAGTATTTT. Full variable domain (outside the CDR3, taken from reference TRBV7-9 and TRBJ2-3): DTGVSQNPRHKITKRGQNVTFRCDPISEHNRLYWYRQTLGQGPEFLTYFQNEAQLEKSRLLSDRFSAERPKGSFSTLEIQRTEQGDSAMYLCASSLAGGQNTQYFGPGTRLTVL.

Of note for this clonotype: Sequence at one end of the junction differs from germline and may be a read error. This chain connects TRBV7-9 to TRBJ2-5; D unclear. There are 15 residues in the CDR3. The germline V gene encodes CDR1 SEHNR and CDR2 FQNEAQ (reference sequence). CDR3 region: CASSLLGTGQEAQYF. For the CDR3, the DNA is TGTGCCAGCAGCTTGCTGGGTACGGGCCAAGAGGCCCAGTACTTC.

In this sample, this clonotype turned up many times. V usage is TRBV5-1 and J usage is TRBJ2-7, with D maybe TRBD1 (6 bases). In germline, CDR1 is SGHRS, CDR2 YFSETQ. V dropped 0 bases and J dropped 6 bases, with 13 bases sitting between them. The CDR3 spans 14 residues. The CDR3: CASSLDSNRAEQYF. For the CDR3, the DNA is TGCGCCAGCAGCTTGGATTCCAACAGGGCCGAGCAGTACTTC.

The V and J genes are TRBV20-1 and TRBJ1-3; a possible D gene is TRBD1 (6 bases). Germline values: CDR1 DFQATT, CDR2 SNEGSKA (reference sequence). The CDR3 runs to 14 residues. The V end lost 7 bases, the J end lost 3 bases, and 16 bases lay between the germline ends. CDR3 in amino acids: CSVPSWDIGNTIYF. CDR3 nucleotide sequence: TGCAGTGTCCCCAGTTGGGACATTGGAAACACCATATATTTT.

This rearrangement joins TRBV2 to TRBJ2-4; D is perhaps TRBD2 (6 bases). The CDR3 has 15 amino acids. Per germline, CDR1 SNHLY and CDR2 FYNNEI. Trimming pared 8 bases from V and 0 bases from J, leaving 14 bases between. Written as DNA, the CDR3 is TGTGCCAGCCAAAGGGCGGGACTAGCCAAAAACATTCAGTACTTC. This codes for CASQRAGLAKNIQYF. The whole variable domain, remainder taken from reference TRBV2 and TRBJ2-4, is EPEVTQTPSHQVTQMGQEVILRCVPISNHLYFYWYRQILGQKVEFLVSFYNNEISEKSEIFDDQFSVERPDGSNFTLKIRSTKLEDSAMYFCASQRAGLAKNIQYFGAGTRLSVL.

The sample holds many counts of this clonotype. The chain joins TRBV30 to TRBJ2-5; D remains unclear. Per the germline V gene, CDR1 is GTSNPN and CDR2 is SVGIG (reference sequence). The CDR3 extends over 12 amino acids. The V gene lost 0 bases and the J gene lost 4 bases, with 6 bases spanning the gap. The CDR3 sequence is CAWSVFGETQYF. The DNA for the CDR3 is TGTGCCTGGAGTGTCTTTGGAGAGACCCAGTACTTC.

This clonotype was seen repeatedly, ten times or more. CDR3 sequence (DNA): TGTGCCAGCAGCCTGGGACCGCCAATGAGACATGAGCAGTTCTTC. Protein: CASSLGPPMRHEQFF. The chain has TRBV7-3 and TRBJ2-1; either TRBD1 or TRBD2 may fit D (5 bases each). This CDR3 spans 15 amino acids. Germline V gene data show CDR1 as SGHTA and CDR2 as FQGTGA. Trimming removed 5 bases at V and 8 bases at J, with 19 bases between.

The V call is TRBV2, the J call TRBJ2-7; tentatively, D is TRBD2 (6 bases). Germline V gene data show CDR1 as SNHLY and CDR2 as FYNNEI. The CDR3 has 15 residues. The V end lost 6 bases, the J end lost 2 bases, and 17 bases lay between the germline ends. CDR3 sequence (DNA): TGTGCCAGCAGGGGGCTCCGGGAGTTTCCCTACGAGCAGTACTTC. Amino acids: CASRGLREFPYEQYF.

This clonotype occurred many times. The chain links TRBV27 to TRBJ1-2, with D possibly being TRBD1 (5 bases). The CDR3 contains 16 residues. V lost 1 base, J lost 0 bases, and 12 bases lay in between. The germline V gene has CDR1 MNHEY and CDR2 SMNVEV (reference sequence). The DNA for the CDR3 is TGTGCCAGCAGTTTATTACCGGGGGGACCTAACTATGGCTACACCTTC. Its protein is CASSLLPGGPNYGYTF.

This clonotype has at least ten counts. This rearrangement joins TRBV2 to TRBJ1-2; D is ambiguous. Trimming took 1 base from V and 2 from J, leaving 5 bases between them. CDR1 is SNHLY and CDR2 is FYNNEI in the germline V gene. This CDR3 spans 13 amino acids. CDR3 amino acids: CASSEGNNYGYTF. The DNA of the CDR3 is TGTGCCAGCAGTGAAGGGAACAACTATGGCTACACCTTC.